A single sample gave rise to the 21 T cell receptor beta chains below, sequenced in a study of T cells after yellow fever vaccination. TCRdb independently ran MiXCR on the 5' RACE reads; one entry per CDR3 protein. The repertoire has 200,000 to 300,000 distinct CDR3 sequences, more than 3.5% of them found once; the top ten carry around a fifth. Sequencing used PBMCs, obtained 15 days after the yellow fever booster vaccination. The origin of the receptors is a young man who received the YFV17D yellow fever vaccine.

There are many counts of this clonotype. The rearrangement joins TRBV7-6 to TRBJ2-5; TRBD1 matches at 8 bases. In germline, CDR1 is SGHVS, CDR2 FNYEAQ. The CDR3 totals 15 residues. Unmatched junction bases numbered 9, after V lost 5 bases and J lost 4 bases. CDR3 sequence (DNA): TGTGCCAGCAGCCCCGGGACAGGCCTGAGAGAGACCCAGTACTTC. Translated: CASSPGTGLRETQYF.

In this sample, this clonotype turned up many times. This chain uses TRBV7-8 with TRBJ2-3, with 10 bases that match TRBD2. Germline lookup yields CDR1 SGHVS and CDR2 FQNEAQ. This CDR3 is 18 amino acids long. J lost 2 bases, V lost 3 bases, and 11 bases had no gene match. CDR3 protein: CASSLIVAGGTITDTQYF. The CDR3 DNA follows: TGTGCCAGCAGCTTGATAGTAGCGGGGGGTACTATCACAGATACGCAGTATTTT.

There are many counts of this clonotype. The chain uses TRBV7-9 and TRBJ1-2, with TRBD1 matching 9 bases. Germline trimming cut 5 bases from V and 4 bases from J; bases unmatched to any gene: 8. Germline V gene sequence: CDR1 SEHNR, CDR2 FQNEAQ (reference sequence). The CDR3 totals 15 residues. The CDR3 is CASSETGGTVYGYTF. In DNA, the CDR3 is TGTGCCAGCAGCGAAACAGGGGGCACGGTCTATGGCTACACCTTC.

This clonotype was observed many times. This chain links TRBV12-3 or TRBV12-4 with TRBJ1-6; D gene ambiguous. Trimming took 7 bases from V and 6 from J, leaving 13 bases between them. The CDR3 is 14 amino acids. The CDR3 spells CASKREGFNSPLHF. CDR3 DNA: TGTGCCAGCAAACGGGAGGGATTTAATTCACCCCTCCACTTT.

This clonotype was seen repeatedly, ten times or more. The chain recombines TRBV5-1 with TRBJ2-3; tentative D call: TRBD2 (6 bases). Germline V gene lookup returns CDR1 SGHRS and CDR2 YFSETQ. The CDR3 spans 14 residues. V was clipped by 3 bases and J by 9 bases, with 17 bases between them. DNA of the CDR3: TGCGCCAGCAGCTCCGGGACTTCTCAGGTCACGCAGTATTTT. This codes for CASSSGTSQVTQYF.

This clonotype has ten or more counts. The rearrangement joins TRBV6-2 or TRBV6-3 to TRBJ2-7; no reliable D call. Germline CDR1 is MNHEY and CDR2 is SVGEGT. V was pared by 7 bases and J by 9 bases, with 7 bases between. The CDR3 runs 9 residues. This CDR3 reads CASTPTQYV. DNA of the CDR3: TGTGCCAGCACGCCGACGCAGTACGTC.

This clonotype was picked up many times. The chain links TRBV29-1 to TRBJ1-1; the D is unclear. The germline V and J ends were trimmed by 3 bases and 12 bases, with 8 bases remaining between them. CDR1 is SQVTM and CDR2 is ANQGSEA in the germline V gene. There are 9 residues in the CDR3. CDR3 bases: TGCAGCGTTGAGCTAAACCCTTTCTTT. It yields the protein CSVELNPFF.

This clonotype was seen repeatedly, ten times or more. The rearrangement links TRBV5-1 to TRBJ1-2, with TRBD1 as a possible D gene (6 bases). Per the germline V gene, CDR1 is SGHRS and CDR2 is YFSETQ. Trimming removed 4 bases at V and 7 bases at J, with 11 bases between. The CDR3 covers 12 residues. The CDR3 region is CASSGTTTGYTF. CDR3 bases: TGCGCCAGCAGCGGGACAACAACTGGCTACACCTTC.

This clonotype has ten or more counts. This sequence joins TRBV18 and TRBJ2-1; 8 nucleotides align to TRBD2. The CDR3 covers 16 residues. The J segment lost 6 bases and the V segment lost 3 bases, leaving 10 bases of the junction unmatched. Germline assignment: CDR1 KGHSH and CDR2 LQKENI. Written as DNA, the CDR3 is TGTGCCAGCTCACCCCCCGGACTAGCCGGGTCCAATGAGCAGTTCTTC. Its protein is CASSPPGLAGSNEQFF.

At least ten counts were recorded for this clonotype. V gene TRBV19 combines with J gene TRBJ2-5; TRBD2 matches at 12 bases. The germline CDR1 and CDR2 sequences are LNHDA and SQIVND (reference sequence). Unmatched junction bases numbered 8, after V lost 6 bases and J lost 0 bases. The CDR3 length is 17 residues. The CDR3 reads CASRRLAGEEYQETQYF. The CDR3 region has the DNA TGTGCCAGTAGGCGACTAGCGGGGGAGGAGTACCAAGAGACCCAGTACTTC.

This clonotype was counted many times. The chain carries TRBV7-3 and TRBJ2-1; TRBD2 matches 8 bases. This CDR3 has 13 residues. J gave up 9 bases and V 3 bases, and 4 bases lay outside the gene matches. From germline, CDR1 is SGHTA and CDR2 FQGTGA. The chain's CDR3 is CASSFIGGGEQFF. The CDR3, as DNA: TGTGCCAGCAGCTTCATCGGGGGGGGTGAGCAGTTCTTC.

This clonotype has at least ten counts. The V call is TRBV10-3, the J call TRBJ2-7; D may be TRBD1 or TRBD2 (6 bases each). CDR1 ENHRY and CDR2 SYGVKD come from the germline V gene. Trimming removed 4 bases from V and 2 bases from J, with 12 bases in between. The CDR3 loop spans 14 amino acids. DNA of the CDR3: TGTGCCATCAGTGTTGAGGGGGGCCCCTACGAGCAGTACTTC. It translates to CAISVEGGPYEQYF.

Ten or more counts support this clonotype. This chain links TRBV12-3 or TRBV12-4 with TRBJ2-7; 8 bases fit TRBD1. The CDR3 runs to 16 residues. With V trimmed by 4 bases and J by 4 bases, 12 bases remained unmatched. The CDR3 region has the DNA TGTGCCAGCAGTTCCAACTCGGACAGGGCCCTATACGAGCAGTACTTC. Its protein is CASSSNSDRALYEQYF.

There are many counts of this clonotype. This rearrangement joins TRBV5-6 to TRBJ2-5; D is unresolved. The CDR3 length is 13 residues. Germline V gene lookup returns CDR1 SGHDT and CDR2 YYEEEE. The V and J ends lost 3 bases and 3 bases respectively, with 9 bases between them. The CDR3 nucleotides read TGTGCCAGCAGCTCTGGACGGAAAGAGACCCAGTACTTC. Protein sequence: CASSSGRKETQYF. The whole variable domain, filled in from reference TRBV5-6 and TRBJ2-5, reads DAGVTQSPTHLIKTRGQQVTLRCSPKSGHDTVSWYQQALGQGPQFIFQYYEEEERQRGNFPDRFSGHQFPNYSSELNVNALLLGDSALYLCASSSGRKETQYFGPGTRLLVL.

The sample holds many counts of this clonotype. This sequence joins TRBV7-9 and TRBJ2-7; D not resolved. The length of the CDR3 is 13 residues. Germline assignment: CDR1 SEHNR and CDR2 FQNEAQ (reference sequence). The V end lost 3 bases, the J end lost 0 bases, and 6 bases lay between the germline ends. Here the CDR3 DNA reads TGTGCCAGCAGCTTCTTGAGCTCCTACGAGCAGTACGTC. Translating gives CASSFLSSYEQYV.

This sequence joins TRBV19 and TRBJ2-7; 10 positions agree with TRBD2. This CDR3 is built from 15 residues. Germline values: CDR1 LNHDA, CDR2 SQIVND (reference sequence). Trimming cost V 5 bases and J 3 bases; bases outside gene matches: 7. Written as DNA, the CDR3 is TGTGCCAGTAGTCCTCGGACTAGCGGCGGCTACGAGCAGTACTTC. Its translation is CASSPRTSGGYEQYF.

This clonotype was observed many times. CDR3 DNA sequence: TGTGCCAGCAGCTTACGCGGGACAGGAAGAGTTTCTAGCACAGATACGCAGTATTTT. Translated: CASSLRGTGRVSSTDTQYF. The chain employs TRBV7-2 and TRBJ2-3, with 8 positions matching TRBD1. The CDR3 length is 19 residues. With 2 bases clipped from V and 0 bases from J, the junction kept 13 bases outside the gene matches. The germline V gene has CDR1 SGHTA and CDR2 FQGNSA.

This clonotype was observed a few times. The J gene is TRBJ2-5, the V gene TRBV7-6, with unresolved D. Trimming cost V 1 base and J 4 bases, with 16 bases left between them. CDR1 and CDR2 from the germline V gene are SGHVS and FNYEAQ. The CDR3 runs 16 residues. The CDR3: CASSLEVSSGGETQYF. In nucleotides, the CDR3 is TGTGCCAGCAGCTTAGAGGTTTCTTCTGGTGGAGAGACCCAGTACTTC.

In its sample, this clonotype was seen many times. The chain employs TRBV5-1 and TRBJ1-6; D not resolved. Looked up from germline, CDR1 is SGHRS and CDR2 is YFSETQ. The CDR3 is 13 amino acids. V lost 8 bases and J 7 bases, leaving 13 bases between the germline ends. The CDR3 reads CASREPANSPLHF. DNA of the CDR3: TGCGCCAGTCGGGAGCCGGCGAATTCACCCCTCCACTTT.

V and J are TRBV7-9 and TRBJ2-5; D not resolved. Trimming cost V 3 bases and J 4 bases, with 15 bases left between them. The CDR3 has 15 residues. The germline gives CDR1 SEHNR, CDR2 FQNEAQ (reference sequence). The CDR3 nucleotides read TGTGCCAGCAGCTTTCTCTCGTTGGCCTCAGAGACCCAGTACTTC. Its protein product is CASSFLSLASETQYF.

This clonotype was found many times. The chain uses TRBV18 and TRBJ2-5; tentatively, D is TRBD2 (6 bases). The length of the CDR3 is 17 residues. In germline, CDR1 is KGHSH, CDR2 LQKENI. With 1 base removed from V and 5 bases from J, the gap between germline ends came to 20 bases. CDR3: CASSPRSGWAGGETQYF. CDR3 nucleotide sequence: TGTGCCAGCTCACCACGTTCCGGTTGGGCTGGAGGGGAGACCCAGTACTTC. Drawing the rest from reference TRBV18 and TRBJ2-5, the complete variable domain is NAGVMQNPRHLVRRRGQEARLRCSPMKGHSHVYWYRQLPEEGLKFMVYLQKENIIDESGMPKERFSAEFPKEGPSILRIQQVVRGDSAAYFCASSPRSGWAGGETQYFGPGTRLLVL.